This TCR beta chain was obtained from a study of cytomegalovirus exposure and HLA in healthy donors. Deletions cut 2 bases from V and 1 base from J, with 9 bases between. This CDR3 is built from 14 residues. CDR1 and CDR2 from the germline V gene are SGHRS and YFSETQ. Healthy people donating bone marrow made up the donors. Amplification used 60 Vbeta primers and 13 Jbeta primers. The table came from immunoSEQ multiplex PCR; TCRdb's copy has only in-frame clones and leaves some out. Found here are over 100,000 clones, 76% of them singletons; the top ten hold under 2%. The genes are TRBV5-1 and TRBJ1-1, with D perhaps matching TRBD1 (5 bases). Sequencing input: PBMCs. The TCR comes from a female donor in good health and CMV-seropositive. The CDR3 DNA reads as TGCGCCAGCAGCTTACAGGCCTCGAACACTGAAGCTTTCTTT. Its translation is CASSLQASNTEAFF.